The present T cell receptor beta chain was sequenced within a study of blood T cell repertoires in COVID-19 (dated by TCRdb to the early 2020s). Concerning the study at large: Samples from collaborators originated in the United States, Italy and Spain and spanned both the acute and convalescent phases of COVID-19. The material from the prospective study consisted of cDNA or gDNA derived from T cells, B-cell-depleted T cells, or PBMCs. Subjects who had been exposed to COVID-19, were actively infected with it, or had recovered from it provided the deeply sampled blood TCRbeta repertoires that made up the dataset. A freely available public database, intended as a resource for researchers studying the immune response to SARS-CoV-2, is where the repertoires were released. The samples were drawn from two sources: the first 160 participants of the ongoing ImmuneRACE study, and some 1,300 subjects contributed by 6 global collaborators. A de-identified subject ID, COVID-19 status, age in years and sex were almost always included in the sample metadata. Where available, HLA class I and class II types were taken from metadata supplied by the sample provider and were not determined by assay-based typing.

About this clone: No cognate antigen has been identified for it. Qualities for individual bases were not recorded, and no much larger clone is one base off.

CDR1 and CDR2 were assigned from the germline V gene as SGDLS and YYNGEE. The V and J ends are trimmed by 1 base and 2 bases, leaving 7 bases between them. From the cysteine through the phenylalanine, the CDR3 covers 14 amino acids. Only the CDR3 portion is preserved as DNA: 42 bases, with reading frame beginning at the first base. Collaborating institutions collected whole blood in K2EDTA tubes following their own protocols. For TCRbeta analysis, collaborator samples were shipped as frozen whole blood, as isolated PBMCs, or as DNA extracted from either sample type. Overall results and qualifications from the work: Clinical and demographic metadata were provided uncurated, with the amount varying by source and participant.

TCRbeta CDR3 regions were amplified from genomic DNA using the immunoSEQ Assay, a bias-controlled multiplex PCR. Processing in the source paper ran as follows. The number of nucleated cells in each sample was estimated from the amplification of reference gene primers within the assay. To quantify the absolute abundance of each unique TCRbeta CDR3 rearrangement, sequence reads were collapsed and filtered. For each sample, productive Simpson clonality was calculated as the square root of Simpson's diversity index across productive rearrangements. In TCRdb, the immuneACCESS table is reduced to in-frame sequences with V and J assigned. These tables do not hold every clone; where another copy was compared, an unresolved V gene accounts for under half, and the others remain unexplained. The V and J calls and clone size were taken over from that table, and D and trimming were inferred from the DNA. This sample holds approximately 120,000 clones; around three quarters were observed only once. The ten largest clones add up to roughly 35% of the sample.

The chain joins TRBV9 to TRBJ2-1; perhaps TRBD2 is the D gene, with 5 bases matching. Sequenced input: peripheral blood. This sequence originates from a man aged 40-55 years with active or convalescent COVID-19. The CDR3 here reads CASSVLGAYNEQFF. The DNA sequence is given as TGTGCCAGCAGCGTACTGGGAGCCTACAATGAGCAGTTCTTC.